These T cell receptor beta chains were read from a single sample in a study of T cell responses to AZD1222 COVID-19 vaccine. Repertoires were generated with immunoSEQ multiplex PCR, while TCRdb's copy carries only in-frame clones and drops some. Here the sample spans about 110,000 clones, around 90% being singletons. This material consisted of peripheral blood, taken on day 0 of AZD1222 vaccination. The receptors were sampled from an adult in good health. Each CDR3 is given without its conserved first and last residue.

J	V	length	CDR3
TRBJ1-2	TRBV6-6	14	ASGHPKRGGAYGYT
TRBJ2-7	TRBV2	12	ASSVGQGGDEQY
TRBJ2-1	TRBV5-6	11	ASRKAGVNEQF
TRBJ2-6	TRBV5-1	16	ASRGGGARSAGANVLT
TRBJ2-6	TRBV6-1	12	ASSEGSGANVLT
TRBJ2-5	TRBV2	10	ASNSVQETQY
TRBJ1-1	TRBV5-4	14	ASSLDLGGGNTEAF
TRBJ1-4	TRBV2	12	ATSSPRENEKLF
TRBJ1-6	TRBV7-9	10	ASSLEGAPLH
TRBJ1-2	TRBV7-2	13	ASSTREAKAKGYT
TRBJ1-1	TRBV6-1	12	ASSDGGETTEAF
TRBJ1-2	TRBV19	13	ASSIGTPLNYGYT
TRBJ2-5	TRBV7-6	12	ASSFSSGQETQY
TRBJ2-7	TRBV5-1	12	ASSPTGANNEQY
TRBJ2-7	TRBV6-5	11	ASSSERPYEQY
TRBJ2-1	TRBV11-2	12	ASSPGTEYNEQF
TRBJ2-7	TRBV7-8	12	ASSLSPYGYEQY
TRBJ1-3	TRBV10-3	15	AISESGGASSGNTIY
TRBJ2-5	TRBV6-2/TRBV6-3	14	ASSWQRGGQGETQY
TRBJ1-6	TRBV27	13	ASSPGGTYNSPLH
TRBJ2-2	TRBV7-8	14	ASSLDLGRNTGELF
TRBJ1-6	TRBV7-9	13	ASSLRTGPQQLLH
TRBJ2-7	TRBV29-1	11	SAGPSGVYEQY
TRBJ1-3	TRBV7-2	14	ASSLDGGTLGNTIY
TRBJ1-4	TRBV23-1	16	ASSQGLIGTAVKEKLF
TRBJ2-1	TRBV4-2	13	ASSQVEGGPGEQF
TRBJ2-1	TRBV19	14	ASSPTTGRSYNEQF
TRBJ2-2	TRBV4-2	13	ASSQEDPFTGELF
TRBJ1-6	TRBV4-3	18	ASSQDEGTIASSYNSPLH
TRBJ2-2	TRBV14	17	ASSLRQGAFFLVTGELF
TRBJ2-1	TRBV6-5	13	ASKGLGGSYNEQF
TRBJ2-7	TRBV30	12	AWSGQPPLYEQY
TRBJ2-7	TRBV2	15	ASRASFGGTASYEQY
TRBJ1-6	TRBV2	9	ASSVNSPLH
TRBJ2-1	TRBV5-1	12	ASNSGRFFYEQF
TRBJ2-3	TRBV7-2	13	ASSKLAGGTDTQY
TRBJ1-3	TRBV15	12	ATSRVGTGNTIY
TRBJ1-3	TRBV6-5	11	ASSRAGERTIY
TRBJ2-3	TRBV11-2	13	ASSHDGLDTDTQY
TRBJ2-7	TRBV5-1	12	ASNLDPAVGEQY
TRBJ1-2	TRBV6-2/TRBV6-3	13	ASSQPAGTVYGYT
TRBJ1-2	TRBV19	12	ASSTQGLGYGYT
TRBJ2-5	TRBV19	12	ASSTGTGQETQY
TRBJ2-3	TRBV2	14	ASSDRSGGARDTQY
TRBJ1-1	TRBV12-3/TRBV12-4	10	ASSRPDRAAF
TRBJ2-7	TRBV7-6	14	ASSLGTSGGVYEQY
TRBJ1-6	TRBV6-1	11	ASSEARSSPLH
TRBJ1-1	TRBV2	17	ASSRGIEGQLSRYIEAF
TRBJ2-1	TRBV6-2/TRBV6-3	18	ASSLWGTGASIPSYNEQF
TRBJ1-1	TRBV30	11	AWSVRQNTEAF
TRBJ2-7	TRBV6-5	12	ASDRTGGSYEQY
TRBJ1-6	TRBV7-2	15	ASSLAVSVRGGSPLH
TRBJ2-1	TRBV7-9	16	ASSLGTVSRYSYNEQF
TRBJ1-3	TRBV7-2	13	ASSPHLSLGNTIY